A single sample is the source of the 9 T cell receptor beta chains below, sequenced in a study of metastatic and nonmetastatic thyroid tumors. TCRdb re-analyzed the PCR reads through MiXCR. This repertoire shows about 24,000 clones, 20% to 30% found once; its top ten account for 18%. Thyroid surgery had not been preceded by any treatment in any patient. Sequencing was carried out using blood. These receptors were taken from a male donor with papillary thyroid cancer or a benign thyroid nodule (not recorded which). Some clones in this sample may be carry-over from other donors' samples.

This clone was seen many times. This chain links TRBV20-1 with TRBJ2-1, with D possibly TRBD2 on 6 matching bases. The V gene's germline CDR1 is DFQATT and CDR2 SNEGSKA (reference sequence). Between the trimmed V and J ends, which lost 5 bases and 8 bases, there was a span of 19 bases. The CDR3 extends over 14 amino acids. The CDR3 spells CSADLDTSTDEQFF. For the CDR3, the DNA is TGCAGTGCTGACCTAGATACTAGCACAGATGAGCAGTTCTTC.

In this sample, this clone turned up many times. V is TRBV14 and J is TRBJ2-5; 8 bases line up with TRBD2. The CDR3 is 15 amino acids. V lost 2 bases to trimming and J lost 2 bases; unmatched junction nucleotides: 4. CDR1 and CDR2 (germline): SGHDN, FVKESK. The DNA for the CDR3 is TGTGCCAGCAGCCAAATTATAGCGGGGCAAGAGACCCAGTACTTC. This translates into CASSQIIAGQETQYF.

This clone was found many times. A read error may explain this, as a much larger clone is one base away. CDR3 DNA sequence: TGCAGTTGCGGGGTCTACGAGCAGTACTTC. Its protein is CSCGVYEQYF. The rearrangement uses TRBV20-1 and TRBJ2-7, with a tentative D call TRBD2 (6 bases). The CDR3 length is 10 residues. CDR1 is DFQATT, CDR2 SNEGSKA, per germline (reference sequence). V dropped 8 bases and J dropped 3 bases, with 8 bases sitting between them.

This clone was seen a handful of times. This chain connects TRBV6-1 to TRBJ1-2, with TRBD1 matching 8 bases. Looked up from germline, CDR1 is MNHNS and CDR2 is SASEGT. Trimming removed 7 bases from V and 3 bases from J; junction bases left unmatched: 4. This CDR3 region has 13 residues. The CDR3, as DNA: TGTGCCAGCACCGGGACAGGCCACTATGGCTACACCTTC. Its protein product is CASTGTGHYGYTF.

This clone was picked up many times. The V call is TRBV29-1, the J call TRBJ2-5; D gene ambiguous. Trimming shortened V by 7 bases and J by 7 bases, and 16 bases separated the two germline ends. The CDR3 contains 12 residues. The germline V gene has CDR1 SQVTM and CDR2 ANQGSEA. CDR3 in amino acids: CSGVGGEGTQYF. CDR3 DNA sequence: TGCAGCGGGGTCGGTGGAGAAGGGACCCAGTACTTC.

To note about this clone: Given the absence of the conserved phenylalanine or tryptophan at the CDR3 end, a read error is likely. Because the CDR3's place on the DNA is in doubt, the DNA is left out and the CDR3 is given as listed by TCRdb. The chain couples TRBV28 to TRBJ1-2. CDR1 is MDHEN and CDR2 is SYDVKM in the germline V gene. The CDR3 length equals 12 residues, ends included. CDR3 protein: CASSSASQGDTL.

Ten or more counts support this clone. This chain uses TRBV11-2 with TRBJ2-7, with D perhaps TRBD1 (5 bases). Per the germline V gene, CDR1 is SGHAT and CDR2 is FQNNGV. Trimming took off 5 bases at V and 5 bases at J, with 10 bases between the two ends. The CDR3 consists of 12 residues. In DNA form, the CDR3 reads TGTGCCAGCAGCCCCCAGGGCGACGAGCAGTACTTC. Translation: CASSPQGDEQYF.

About this clone: A read error may account for a junction end that differs from germline. The chain is built from TRBV6-2 or TRBV6-3 and TRBJ2-5; no reliable D call. Germline CDR1 is MNHEY and CDR2 is SVGEGT. The CDR3 loop spans 16 amino acids. For the CDR3, the DNA is TGTGCCAGCAGTTACTCTCAGCGTGAGTACCAAGAGACCAAGTACTTC. This sequence encodes CASSYSQREYQETKYF.

Remarks on this clone: This sample includes further DNA sequences coding for the same CDR3. J is TRBJ1-5 and V is TRBV9; D gene uncertain. CDR3 length: 15 amino acids. The V end lost 0 bases, the J end lost 1 base, and 8 bases lay between the germline ends. CDR1 and CDR2 from the germline V gene are SGDLS and YYNGEE. The CDR3 coding sequence is TGTGCCAGCAGCGTAGACGGAGGCAGCAATCAGCCCCAGCATTTT. Translated: CASSVDGGSNQPQHF.